The 30 T cell receptor beta chains below come from one sample, sequenced in a study of vaccination and CD4 T cells after COVID-19. Treatment defined: approximately nine-day PBMC culture with coronavirus spike peptide pools or control peptides (ViraFEST assay). No antigen is known for these receptors. Sequencing of DNA taken from cultured CD4+ T cells relied on the Oncomine TCR Beta short-read assay. Each CDR3 protein gets one entry after TCRdb re-called the PCR reads with MiXCR. This sample yields approximately 20,000 distinct CDR3 sequences, of which approximately 51% are seen a single time; about 9.4% belongs to the top ten. Sequenced input: CD4+ T cells from blood, cultured in vitro. The receptors stem from a human donor who had recovered from COVID-19.

This clonotype has only a few counts. The genes are TRBV6-5 and TRBJ1-1; D is unresolved. The CDR3 runs 13 residues. CDR1 MNHEY and CDR2 SVGAGI come from the germline V gene. V was shortened by 6 bases and J by 3 bases, with 11 bases between the two germline ends. As DNA, the CDR3 is TGTGCCAGCAGCTACCGCGGGGACACTGAAGCTTTCTTT. Translation: CASSYRGDTEAFF.

The V and J genes are TRBV11-3 and TRBJ2-3; 8 nucleotides agree with TRBD1. V lost 2 bases to trimming and J lost 5 bases; unmatched junction nucleotides: 3. This CDR3 is built from 14 residues. From germline, CDR1 is SGHNT and CDR2 YENEEA. CDR3 in amino acids: CASSLQGAIDTQYF. The DNA of the CDR3 is TGTGCCAGCAGCTTACAGGGGGCAATAGATACGCAGTATTTT.

The rearrangement links TRBV27 to TRBJ2-7; unclear D gene. Trimming pared 3 bases from V and 1 base from J, leaving 13 bases between. Germline CDR1 and CDR2: MNHEY and SMNVEV (reference sequence). The CDR3 has 15 amino acids. In nucleotides, the CDR3 is TGTGCCAGCAGTTTTAGGGCAGGCTTGTCCTACGAGCAGTACTTC. Translating it yields CASSFRAGLSYEQYF.

Remarks on this clonotype: One end of the junction fails to match germline, which may point to a read error. The V call is TRBV7-7, the J call TRBJ2-3; TRBD1 matches 10 bases. The CDR3 spans 15 residues. Germline V gene sequence: CDR1 SSHAT, CDR2 FNYEAQ (reference sequence). The CDR3 loop reads CASSAGQGSTDTQYF. CDR3 in DNA: TGTGCTAGCAGCGCGGGACAGGGGAGCACAGATACGCAGTATTTT.

This clonotype was counted only a few times. V is TRBV2 and J is TRBJ2-7; D remains ambiguous. CDR3 length: 13 residues. V lost 6 bases to trimming and J lost 4 bases, with 13 bases between them. The germline V gene has CDR1 SNHLY and CDR2 FYNNEI. CDR3 sequence (DNA): TGTGCCAGCAGCGGAGATGACCGATACGAGCAGTACTTC. It yields the protein CASSGDDRYEQYF.

The chain couples TRBV6-5 to TRBJ2-3; 8 nucleotides line up with TRBD2. The germline gives CDR1 MNHEY, CDR2 SVGAGI. V was clipped by 0 bases and J by 10 bases; unmatched bases: 12. CDR3 size: 16 residues. CDR3 sequence (DNA): TGTGCCAGCAGTTACTCGGGACTAGGGGGGTTCGGCGCGCAGTATTTT. Translating gives CASSYSGLGGFGAQYF.

This clonotype has a single count. The V call is TRBV7-9, the J call TRBJ2-1; 7 nucleotides line up with TRBD2. CDR3 length: 13 amino acids. V lost 5 bases to trimming and J lost 8 bases; unmatched junction nucleotides: 6. Germline-derived CDR1 and CDR2 are SEHNR and FQNEAQ (reference sequence). The CDR3 DNA is TGTGCCAGCAGCAGGCGGGGGATGGATGAGCAGTTCTTC. Amino acids: CASSRRGMDEQFF.

The rearrangement joins TRBV20-1 to TRBJ1-2; TRBD1 might be the D (6 bases). Germline CDR1 is DFQATT and CDR2 is SNEGSKA (reference sequence). The CDR3 has 11 amino acids. Trimming shortened V by 3 bases and J by 14 bases, and 16 bases separated the two germline ends. The CDR3 is CSARVIQGNTF. DNA of the CDR3: TGCAGTGCTAGGGTGATTCAGGGGAATACCTTC.

This rearrangement joins TRBV4-2 to TRBJ2-5; maybe TRBD1 (5 bases). Trimming cost V 0 bases and J 8 bases, with 13 bases left between them. The CDR3 runs 14 residues. CDR1 LGHNA and CDR2 YNFKEQ come from the germline V gene. The CDR3 spells CASSQDQGRQTQYF. The CDR3 coding sequence is TGTGCCAGCAGCCAAGATCAGGGCCGGCAAACCCAGTACTTC.

The chain combines TRBV12-3 or TRBV12-4 with TRBJ1-1; D gene ambiguous. The CDR3 spans 14 residues. The V end lost 1 base, the J end lost 4 bases, and 10 bases lay between the germline ends. The CDR3 region is CASSLVYISTEAFF. In DNA, the CDR3 is TGTGCCAGCAGTTTAGTGTACATATCCACTGAAGCTTTCTTT.

The rearrangement uses TRBV14 and TRBJ2-7; D not certain. Germline V lookup: CDR1 SGHDN, CDR2 FVKESK. The V end was cut by 2 bases, the J end by 1 base, with 3 bases between. The CDR3 spans 12 residues. CDR3 sequence (DNA): TGTGCCAGCAGCCAACTGTCCTACGAGCAGTACTTC. Protein product: CASSQLSYEQYF.

This clonotype was counted a single time. The CDR3 coding sequence is TGTGCCAGCAGCTTGACCAGTCCCACAGATACGCAGTATTTT. Encoded protein: CASSLTSPTDTQYF. The chain has TRBV11-2 and TRBJ2-3; no clear D. V gave up 3 bases and J gave up 2 bases, with 9 bases separating them. CDR1 and CDR2 (germline): SGHAT, FQNNGV. The CDR3 runs to 14 residues.

The gene calls are TRBV6-1 and TRBJ1-2; D not resolved. The CDR3 has 15 amino acids. CDR1 is MNHNS and CDR2 is SASEGT in the germline V gene. Deletions cut 3 bases from V and 8 bases from J, with 19 bases between. The CDR3 coding sequence is TGTGCCAGCAGTGAGGGCGGCAGGAGTGGAACCGGCTACACCTTC. It translates to CASSEGGRSGTGYTF.

In its sample, this clonotype was seen a few times. This chain links TRBV20-1 with TRBJ2-7, with unresolved D. Trimming cost V 5 bases and J 5 bases, with 19 bases left between them. CDR3 length: 14 amino acids. CDR1 and CDR2 (germline): DFQATT, SNEGSKA (reference sequence). CDR3 in DNA: TGCAGTGCTCCGGCGGCAGCGCATAGGAACGAGCAGTACTTC. This gives the protein CSAPAAAHRNEQYF.

The rearrangement links TRBV2 to TRBJ1-4; possibly TRBD1 for D (5 bases). The CDR3 covers 14 residues. Germline assignment: CDR1 SNHLY and CDR2 FYNNEI. V was clipped by 6 bases and J by 7 bases, with 15 bases between them. The CDR3 region is CASRGFWGGEKLFF. The CDR3 DNA reads as TGTGCCAGCAGGGGGTTTTGGGGGGGTGAAAAACTGTTTTTT.

The chain links TRBV28 to TRBJ1-2; D is unclear. The CDR3 has 15 residues. Germline CDR1 is MDHEN and CDR2 is SYDVKM. Trimming shortened V by 4 bases and J by 7 bases, and 19 bases separated the two germline ends. The CDR3 DNA reads TGTGCCAGCAGTTCAGTCGGGATTCCCGCAGGTGGCTACACCTTC. Amino acid sequence: CASSSVGIPAGGYTF.

The chain combines TRBV6-1 with TRBJ1-4; D is uncertain. The length of the CDR3 is 13 residues. V lost 6 bases and J lost 5, with 10 bases in between. Looked up from germline, CDR1 is MNHNS and CDR2 is SASEGT. The CDR3 nucleotides read TGTGCCAGCAGCCGTGATTGGAATGAAAAACTGTTTTTT. It encodes CASSRDWNEKLFF.

The chain uses TRBV20-1 and TRBJ2-3; TRBD2 might be the D (6 bases). There are 14 residues in the CDR3. In germline, CDR1 is DFQATT, CDR2 SNEGSKA (reference sequence). V lost 3 bases and J 1 base, leaving 11 bases between the germline ends. CDR3 nucleotide sequence: TGCAGTGCTAGCGCTAGCGAAGGCACAGATACGCAGTATTTT. It specifies CSASASEGTDTQYF.

J is TRBJ2-7 and V is TRBV28; D may be TRBD1 (5 bases). Germline V CDR1 and CDR2: MDHEN, SYDVKM. The germline V and J ends were trimmed by 4 bases and 3 bases, with 10 bases remaining between them. The CDR3 covers 13 residues. The CDR3 is CASSSGQLYEQYF. The CDR3, as DNA: TGTGCCAGCAGTTCAGGGCAACTCTACGAGCAGTACTTC.

This clonotype was recorded a few times. V and J are TRBV28 and TRBJ1-1; unclear D gene. V was cut by 4 bases and J by 1 base, with 7 bases left in between. This CDR3 is built from 13 residues. Germline V gives CDR1 MDHEN, CDR2 SYDVKM. CDR3 nucleotides: TGTGCCAGCAGTTGGGGATGGAACACTGAAGCTTTCTTT. Protein product: CASSWGWNTEAFF.

V and J are TRBV5-1 and TRBJ1-1, with no clear D. V lost 0 bases and J 1 base, leaving 7 bases between the germline ends. Germline CDR1 SGHRS, CDR2 YFSETQ. This CDR3 spans 14 amino acids. CDR3: CASSLAVENTEAFF. For the CDR3, the DNA is TGCGCCAGCAGCTTGGCCGTAGAGAACACTGAAGCTTTCTTT.

The chain employs TRBV7-3 and TRBJ2-7, with D hard to call. CDR1 SGHTA and CDR2 FQGTGA come from the germline V gene. This CDR3 has 16 amino acids. V dropped 0 bases and J dropped 7 bases, with 19 bases sitting between them. The CDR3 DNA reads as TGTGCCAGCAGCTTAACTGCGGCAGGTTCACCTAAGGAGCAGTACTTC. It codes for CASSLTAAGSPKEQYF. Combining the CDR3 with reference TRBV7-3 and TRBJ2-7 gives the whole variable domain GAGVSQTPSNKVTEKGKYVELRCDPISGHTALYWYRQSLGQGPEFLIYFQGTGAADDSGLPNDRFFAVRPEGSVSTLKIQRTERGDSAVYLCASSLTAAGSPKEQYFGPGTRLTVT.

The V and J genes are TRBV6-1 and TRBJ2-7, with 10 nucleotides matching TRBD1. V dropped 5 bases and J dropped 6; count of bases not matched to a gene: 13. Per germline, CDR1 MNHNS and CDR2 SASEGT. The CDR3 sequence is 16 residues long. CDR3 protein: CASSTPGQGKGAEQYF. The CDR3 DNA is TGTGCCAGCAGTACTCCGGGACAGGGGAAGGGGGCCGAGCAGTACTTC.

This chain connects TRBV6-5 to TRBJ1-2, with 10 bases matching TRBD1. The CDR3 covers 15 residues. V shed 5 bases, J shed 4 bases, and the junction held 7 bases outside the gene matches. The germline gives CDR1 MNHEY, CDR2 SVGAGI. The CDR3 spells CASSTSTGGSYGYTF. The CDR3 DNA follows: TGTGCCAGCAGTACCTCGACAGGGGGCTCCTATGGCTACACCTTC.

The V call is TRBV28, the J call TRBJ2-1; possible D gene TRBD2, 5 bases. The CDR3 runs 14 residues. V lost 5 bases to trimming and J lost 2 bases, with 10 bases between them. Germline lookup yields CDR1 MDHEN and CDR2 SYDVKM. The CDR3 sequence: CASSSGDAYNEQFF. The CDR3 DNA follows: TGTGCCAGCAGTAGCGGCGATGCCTACAATGAGCAGTTCTTC.

The chain combines TRBV10-3 with TRBJ2-7; D unclear. V was clipped by 8 bases and J by 3 bases, with 14 bases between them. The CDR3 totals 13 residues. Per germline, CDR1 ENHRY and CDR2 SYGVKD. DNA of the CDR3: TGTGCCATCGGAACCGAGACATTCTACGAGCAGTACTTC. It yields the protein CAIGTETFYEQYF.

This clonotype was detected only a few times. This chain joins TRBV6-2 or TRBV6-3 and TRBJ2-7; tentatively, D is TRBD1 or TRBD2 (5 bases each). Deletions cut 6 bases from V and 0 bases from J, with 15 bases between. Germline CDR1 MNHEY, CDR2 SVGEGT. The CDR3 contains 15 residues. The CDR3 region has the DNA TGTGCCAGCAGGGACCGGGACCGAAGCTCCTACGAGCAGTACTTC. Translation: CASRDRDRSSYEQYF.

CDR3 nucleotide sequence: TGTGCCAGCAGTTCCGGGACGGAAAACTATGGCTACACCTTC. This gives the protein CASSSGTENYGYTF. The chain joins TRBV28 to TRBJ1-2, with D maybe TRBD1 (5 bases). The germline V and J ends were trimmed by 4 bases and 2 bases, with 11 bases remaining between them. Germline V CDR1 and CDR2: MDHEN, SYDVKM. The CDR3 extends over 14 amino acids.

This chain connects TRBV9 to TRBJ1-2; 11 nucleotides line up with TRBD1. V gave up 0 bases and J gave up 3 bases; unmatched junction bases: 10. The CDR3 covers 18 residues. Germline CDR1 is SGDLS and CDR2 is YYNGEE. The CDR3: CASSVEGLDRGLHYGYTF. The CDR3 coding sequence is TGTGCCAGCAGCGTAGAAGGATTGGACAGGGGGCTTCACTATGGCTACACCTTC.

The gene calls are TRBV30 and TRBJ2-2; D is tentatively TRBD1 or TRBD2 (5 bases each). The CDR3 spans 16 residues. V was cut by 0 bases and J by 5 bases, with 16 bases left in between. The germline V gene has CDR1 GTSNPN and CDR2 SVGIG (reference sequence). CDR3 in amino acids: CAWSVSRGPPTGELFF. Here the CDR3 DNA reads TGTGCCTGGAGTGTATCACGGGGACCGCCGACCGGGGAGCTGTTTTTT.